The next 29 T cell receptor beta chains were all read from a single sample in a study of T-cell memory formation after mild COVID-19 listed by TCRdb under 2021. The protocol used for the library was 5' RACE. These reads were obtained on an Illumina NovaSeq 6000. Through fastp at Q25 and MiXCR, TCRdb rebuilt clones from the public reads, retaining in-frame beta chains. Here each entry gathers all rows of one CDR3 protein and keeps the most common genes and DNA. Here the sample has 190,000 or so distinct CDR3 sequences; around 30% occur a single time. The ten largest account for more than 9.5% of the sample. The material sequenced was PBMCs or a T cell subset sorted from them (not recorded which). Receptors were obtained from an adult woman who had mild COVID-19 (a few samples of this study predate the infection). The sample titles of this study are shuffled in the database, so cell type and time point are left out; the donor was told from shared clones.

The rearrangement uses TRBV24-1 and TRBJ2-3, with TRBD2 matching 8 bases. Germline loops: CDR1 KGHDR, CDR2 SFDVKD. Trimming cost V 4 bases and J 2 bases; bases outside gene matches: 7. The CDR3 totals 16 residues. CDR3 in DNA: TGTGCCACCAGTGACTACAAAGCGGGAGCCACAGATACGCAGTATTTT. Protein product: CATSDYKAGATDTQYF.

This clonotype appeared a few times. The gene calls are TRBV4-3 and TRBJ2-7, with D possibly matching TRBD2 (5 bases). With 1 base removed from V and 3 bases from J, the gap between germline ends came to 10 bases. Germline V gene sequence: CDR1 LGHNA, CDR2 YSLEER. This CDR3 has 14 amino acids. This chain's CDR3 is CASSQAPGDYEQYF. The DNA of the CDR3 is TGCGCCAGCAGCCAAGCTCCCGGGGACTACGAGCAGTACTTC.

This clonotype was observed a handful of times. The rearrangement links TRBV3-1 to TRBJ1-1, with a tentative D call TRBD1 (5 bases). This CDR3 spans 13 amino acids. Trimming left V 1 base short and J 5 bases short, with 8 bases between. Germline values: CDR1 LGHDT, CDR2 YNNKEL (reference sequence). The CDR3 is CASSQGEGTEAFF. The DNA of the CDR3 is TGTGCCAGCAGCCAAGGCGAGGGGACTGAAGCTTTCTTT.

In its sample, this clonotype was seen a few times. CDR3 coding DNA: TGTGCCAGCAGCCAAGAGGACGGGTACACCTACGAGCAGTACTTC. Amino acids: CASSQEDGYTYEQYF. V is TRBV3-1 and J is TRBJ2-7, with D hard to call. V gave up 0 bases and J gave up 2 bases, with 11 bases separating them. Germline V gives CDR1 LGHDT, CDR2 YNNKEL (reference sequence). This CDR3 region has 15 residues.

This clonotype came up a few times. CDR3: CASSQDPGRAETQYF. Written as DNA, the CDR3 is TGCGCCAGCAGCCAAGATCCAGGGAGGGCGGAGACCCAGTACTTC. This chain joins TRBV4-1 and TRBJ2-5; 7 bases line up with TRBD2. With 0 bases clipped from V and 5 bases from J, the junction kept 6 bases outside the gene matches. Germline assignment: CDR1 MGHRA and CDR2 YSYEKL. CDR3 size: 15 residues.

This clonotype was picked up a small number of times. The chain uses TRBV5-1 and TRBJ1-1; D is ambiguous. Germline values: CDR1 SGHRS, CDR2 YFSETQ. The CDR3 extends over 16 amino acids. The V end was cut by 0 bases, the J end by 1 base, with 13 bases between. This CDR3 is CASSLGLTRQNTEAFF. The CDR3 DNA follows: TGCGCCAGCAGCTTGGGACTCACCCGACAGAACACTGAAGCTTTCTTT.

This chain links TRBV14 with TRBJ2-1; TRBD2 matches 7 bases. The CDR3 spans 15 residues. The J segment lost 5 bases and the V segment lost 5 bases, leaving 9 bases of the junction unmatched. Germline V gene lookup returns CDR1 SGHDN and CDR2 FVKESK. This chain's CDR3 is CASSRGGLWNNEQFF. The DNA of the CDR3 is TGTGCCAGCAGCAGGGGAGGGCTATGGAACAATGAGCAGTTCTTC.

In its sample, this clonotype was seen a few times. This chain links TRBV29-1 with TRBJ2-3, with 10 bases lining up with TRBD2. The CDR3 covers 14 residues. The J segment lost 0 bases and the V segment lost 7 bases, leaving 4 bases of the junction unmatched. Germline-derived CDR1 and CDR2 are SQVTM and ANQGSEA. The CDR3 region is CSAPTSGSTDTQYF. The CDR3 DNA sequence: TGCAGCGCGCCGACTAGCGGGAGCACAGATACGCAGTATTTT.

The chain joins TRBV5-1 to TRBJ1-2; TRBD1 agrees at 9 bases. CDR1 is SGHRS and CDR2 is YFSETQ in the germline V gene. The CDR3 loop spans 15 amino acids. V was pared by 4 bases and J by 6 bases, with 10 bases of the junction left unmatched. CDR3 residues: CASSARDRDPHGYTF. The CDR3 DNA is TGCGCCAGCAGCGCCCGGGACAGGGACCCCCATGGCTACACCTTC.

J is TRBJ2-3 and V is TRBV27; 9 bases are a match to TRBD2. Unmatched junction bases numbered 6, after V lost 6 bases and J lost 2 bases. The CDR3 contains 15 residues. Germline CDR1 is MNHEY and CDR2 is SMNVEV (reference sequence). The CDR3 region is CASSLLAGHTDTQYF. CDR3 coding DNA: TGTGCCAGCAGCCTCCTAGCGGGACACACAGATACGCAGTATTTT.

The gene calls are TRBV15 and TRBJ1-2; no firm D call. Between the trimmed V and J ends, which lost 2 bases and 8 bases, there was a span of 12 bases. The CDR3 consists of 13 residues. From germline, CDR1 is LNHNV and CDR2 YYDKDF (reference sequence). The CDR3 is CATSRFPSHGYTF. The CDR3 nucleotides read TGTGCCACCAGCAGATTCCCATCCCACGGCTACACCTTC.

The V gene is TRBV6-2 or TRBV6-3, the J gene TRBJ2-2, with a possible D match to TRBD2 (5 bases). V was clipped by 5 bases and J by 0 bases, with 13 bases between them. Per germline, CDR1 MNHEY and CDR2 SVGEGT. CDR3 size: 16 residues. The DNA of the CDR3 is TGTGCCAGCAGTACCGGGGAGTTGGCGAACACCGGGGAGCTGTTTTTT. It specifies CASSTGELANTGELFF.

This clonotype was detected once. The chain couples TRBV29-1 to TRBJ2-7; tentatively, D is TRBD2 (5 bases). CDR3 length: 11 residues. Germline CDR1 reads SQVTM; CDR2 reads ANQGSEA. The V and J ends lost 4 bases and 6 bases respectively, with 10 bases between them. Here the CDR3 reads CSVGTAGEQYF. Written as DNA, the CDR3 is TGCAGCGTTGGGACTGCGGGCGAGCAGTACTTC.

The gene calls are TRBV20-1 and TRBJ2-7; 7 bases align to TRBD1. The germline CDR1 and CDR2 sequences are DFQATT and SNEGSKA (reference sequence). The CDR3 is 14 amino acids. Unmatched junction bases numbered 12, after V lost 4 bases and J lost 6 bases. CDR3 DNA sequence: TGCAGTGCTACCCCCGACAGGGTGGGAATCGAGCAGTACTTC. Its protein product is CSATPDRVGIEQYF.

In its sample, this clonotype was seen a few times. This chain uses TRBV5-6 with TRBJ1-1; unclear D gene. CDR3 length: 16 residues. V lost 4 bases to trimming and J lost 4 bases, with 20 bases between them. Germline lookup yields CDR1 SGHDT and CDR2 YYEEEE. The CDR3 protein is CASSPTSFISSTEAFF. The CDR3 DNA is TGTGCCAGCAGCCCGACGTCGTTCATTTCCTCCACTGAAGCTTTCTTT.

The chain joins TRBV12-3 or TRBV12-4 to TRBJ2-7; D is uncertain. This CDR3 comprises 11 residues. V lost 2 bases, J lost 6 bases, and 5 bases lay in between. This CDR3 is CASSLSGEQYF. CDR3 in DNA: TGTGCCAGCAGTTTATCTGGCGAGCAGTACTTC.

The chain employs TRBV10-3 and TRBJ2-3; unclear D gene. Trimming took 0 bases from V and 1 from J, leaving 5 bases between them. The germline gives CDR1 ENHRY, CDR2 SYGVKD. This CDR3 is built from 14 residues. As DNA, the CDR3 is TGTGCCATCAGTGAGTCGACCGGCACAGATACGCAGTATTTT. This translates into CAISESTGTDTQYF.

This clonotype was found a few times. The V and J genes are TRBV4-2 and TRBJ1-2, with 11 bases lining up with TRBD1. The V gene end was trimmed by 1 base and the J gene end by 6 bases; junction bases not matched to a gene: 10. The CDR3 is 17 residues long. The germline CDR1 and CDR2 sequences are LGHNA and YNFKEQ. CDR3 amino acids: CASSQAGVRTGGDGYTF. The DNA for the CDR3 is TGTGCCAGCAGCCAAGCGGGGGTCCGGACAGGGGGCGATGGCTACACCTTC.

This chain joins TRBV5-1 and TRBJ2-7, with D perhaps matching TRBD2 (6 bases). Germline V gene sequence: CDR1 SGHRS, CDR2 YFSETQ. The V end lost 2 bases, the J end lost 3 bases, and 15 bases lay between the germline ends. This CDR3 has 15 residues. The chain's CDR3 is CASSFGLRGYYEQYF. CDR3 sequence (DNA): TGCGCCAGCAGCTTTGGGTTGCGGGGATACTACGAGCAGTACTTC.

This clonotype was counted between two and nine times. The V gene is TRBV4-1, the J gene TRBJ1-1; D gene uncertain. Germline assignment: CDR1 MGHRA and CDR2 YSYEKL. This CDR3 contains 15 residues. The ends were cut back, 0 bases at V and 4 bases at J, with 12 bases in the middle. CDR3 sequence (DNA): TGCGCCAGCAGCCAAGACCCCAGTGGGCTCACTGAAGCTTTCTTT. Encoded protein: CASSQDPSGLTEAFF.

J is TRBJ1-2 and V is TRBV11-2, with TRBD1 matching over 7 bases. This CDR3 spans 15 amino acids. Trimming cost V 2 bases and J 4 bases; bases outside gene matches: 7. CDR1 SGHAT and CDR2 FQNNGV come from the germline V gene. CDR3 DNA sequence: TGTGCCAGCAGCTTAAGTCCCGGACAGGCCTATGGCTACACCTTC. Amino acid sequence: CASSLSPGQAYGYTF.

The chain joins TRBV24-1 to TRBJ2-5; no clear D gene. Trimming removed 0 bases at V and 5 bases at J, with 3 bases between. Germline V gives CDR1 KGHDR, CDR2 SFDVKD. This CDR3 region has 12 residues. CDR3 in amino acids: CATSDLQETQYF. The CDR3 DNA sequence: TGTGCCACCAGTGATTTGCAGGAGACCCAGTACTTC.

J is TRBJ2-1 and V is TRBV9; 10 bases are shared with TRBD2. Looked up from germline, CDR1 is SGDLS and CDR2 is YYNGEE. V shed 3 bases and J 5 bases; nucleotides not matched to a gene: 8. CDR3 length equals 16 residues. The CDR3, as DNA: TGTGCCAGCAGCGCAAACCTAGCGGGAGCTAACAATGAGCAGTTCTTC. Its translation is CASSANLAGANNEQFF.

V usage is TRBV18 and J usage is TRBJ2-2; D gene uncertain. The V gene lost 0 bases and the J gene lost 7 bases, with 6 bases spanning the gap. Germline CDR1 KGHSH, CDR2 LQKENI. The CDR3 consists of 13 residues. In DNA form, the CDR3 reads TGTGCCAGCTCACCACCGATGGGCGGGGAGCTGTTTTTT. It encodes CASSPPMGGELFF.

V usage is TRBV15 and J usage is TRBJ2-7; 10 nucleotides agree with TRBD1. This CDR3 has 15 residues. Trimming took 1 base from V and 2 from J; bases not matched to a gene: 2. From germline, CDR1 is LNHNV and CDR2 YYDKDF (reference sequence). The CDR3 nucleotides read TGTGCCACCAGCAGAGCCGGGACAGGGGCCTACGAGCAGTACTTC. This sequence encodes CATSRAGTGAYEQYF.

This clonotype was counted once. The rearrangement joins TRBV6-5 to TRBJ2-1; 11 bases agree with TRBD1. The ends lost 5 bases at V and 9 bases at J; junction bases unmatched: 9. The germline CDR1 and CDR2 sequences are MNHEY and SVGAGI. The CDR3 is made up of 15 amino acids. The CDR3 spells CASSEPGQGVGEQFF. The CDR3 DNA follows: TGTGCCAGCAGTGAGCCGGGACAGGGGGTTGGTGAGCAGTTCTTC.

The chain combines TRBV19 with TRBJ2-1; D not certain. This CDR3 has 12 residues. Germline assignment: CDR1 LNHDA and CDR2 SQIVND (reference sequence). Trimming cost V 5 bases and J 4 bases, with 6 bases left between them. The CDR3 nucleotides read TGTGCCAGTAGTGCCAGGTACAATGAGCAGTTCTTC. Amino acids: CASSARYNEQFF.

This clonotype was detected only a few times. J is TRBJ1-6 and V is TRBV20-1; D is undetermined. V shed 3 bases and J shed 1 base, with 10 bases lying between them. The length of the CDR3 is 15 residues. Germline assignment: CDR1 DFQATT and CDR2 SNEGSKA (reference sequence). The CDR3 bases are TGCAGTGCTAGTCGGGAAGGGTCCTATAATTCACCCCTCCACTTT. Encoded protein: CSASREGSYNSPLHF.

A word on this clonotype: A junction end diverges from the germline sequence, so it may reflect a read error. This chain uses TRBV20-1 with TRBJ2-7, with 11 nucleotides matching TRBD2. CDR3 length: 17 residues. Germline CDR1 reads DFQATT; CDR2 reads SNEGSKA (reference sequence). The DNA of the CDR3 is TGCATTGCTAGAGATAGAGCTAGCGGGAGGAAACCCTACGAGCAGTACTTC. This sequence encodes CIARDRASGRKPYEQYF.